The 15 T cell receptor beta chains given below trace back to one sample, sequenced in a study of cytomegalovirus exposure and HLA in healthy donors. PCR used 60 Vbeta primers and 13 Jbeta primers. Data came from immunoSEQ multiplex PCR; TCRdb stores just in-frame clones and leaves some out. The table records approximately 170,000 clones, around 74% of them present only once. Sequencing used PBMCs. These receptors were obtained from a female donor in good health and CMV-seronegative.

The chain is built from TRBV5-5 and TRBJ1-1; D is unclear. Germline CDR1 and CDR2: SGHKS and YYEKEE (reference sequence). The CDR3 is 14 residues long. V lost 0 bases, J lost 4 bases, and 10 bases lay in between. The CDR3 spells CASSLGEGITEAFF. CDR3 in DNA: TGTGCCAGCAGCTTGGGGGAGGGAATCACTGAAGCTTTCTTT.

The rearrangement joins TRBV6-5 to TRBJ2-7; 8 bases match TRBD2. CDR1 and CDR2 (germline): MNHEY, SVGAGI. J was trimmed by 2 bases and V by 0 bases; bases with no gene match: 3. There are 15 residues in the CDR3. CDR3: CASSYSAGGPYEQYF. Here the CDR3 DNA reads TGTGCCAGCAGTTACTCCGCGGGGGGACCCTACGAGCAGTACTTC.

This clone was detected a few times. The chain carries TRBV6-6 and TRBJ1-6; D is unresolved. The CDR3 is 14 residues long. V lost 0 bases to trimming and J lost 9 bases, with 9 bases between them. CDR1 is MNHNY and CDR2 is SVGAGI in the germline V gene (reference sequence). The DNA for the CDR3 is TGTGCCAGCAGTTACTCGATAGGCGGTTCACCCCTCCACTTT. Amino acid sequence: CASSYSIGGSPLHF.

This clone was seen only a few times. The chain combines TRBV5-4 with TRBJ1-1, with D uncertain. Trimming removed 4 bases from V and 5 bases from J, with 24 bases in between. Germline values: CDR1 SGHNT, CDR2 YYREEE (reference sequence). This CDR3 is built from 17 residues. CDR3 coding DNA: TGTGCCAGCAGCCCCAACAATATGGCAGCCGGGAGGACTGAAGCTTTCTTT. This encodes CASSPNNMAAGRTEAFF.

This clone was recorded a few times. The chain is built from TRBV6-1 and TRBJ1-1, with 7 bases identical to TRBD1. The CDR3 has 15 amino acids. V lost 1 base to trimming and J lost 4 bases; unmatched junction nucleotides: 6. Germline V gene sequence: CDR1 MNHNS, CDR2 SASEGT. The CDR3 coding sequence is TGTGCCAGCAGTGAAGATTGGGCAGGGGGCACTGAAGCTTTCTTT. It translates to CASSEDWAGGTEAFF.

Remarks on this clone: Relative to the germline gene, one junction end is altered; a read error may explain this. The chain employs TRBV10-2 and TRBJ1-4, with TRBD1 identical over 8 bases. There are 14 residues in the CDR3. Germline CDR1 and CDR2: WSHSY and SAAADI. The CDR3 DNA follows: TGCGCCAGCAGTACGGGACAGGATTTTGAAAAACTGCTTTTT. Translation gives CASSTGQDFEKLLF.

The chain uses TRBV5-1 and TRBJ1-5, with a possible D match to TRBD1 (5 bases). CDR1 and CDR2 (germline): SGHRS, YFSETQ. V lost 4 bases to trimming and J lost 2 bases, with 16 bases between them. The CDR3 contains 16 residues. CDR3 protein: CASSPGTLSGNQPQHF. CDR3 nucleotides: TGCGCCAGCAGCCCTGGGACTCTCTCTGGCAATCAGCCCCAGCATTTT.

This chain connects TRBV28 to TRBJ1-2, with 8 bases lining up with TRBD1. J lost 9 bases, V lost 5 bases, and 14 bases had no gene match. Germline loops: CDR1 MDHEN, CDR2 SYDVKM. CDR3 length equals 15 residues. CDR3 amino acids: CASSLLAGTGPSYTF. CDR3 nucleotides: TGTGCCAGCAGTCTCCTCGCTGGGACAGGACCAAGCTACACCTTC.

The rearrangement joins TRBV6-5 to TRBJ1-1, with 7 bases matching TRBD1. The V segment lost 2 bases and the J segment 3 bases; nucleotides outside the gene matches: 6. The CDR3 runs 15 residues. Germline lookup yields CDR1 MNHEY and CDR2 SVGAGI. The CDR3 bases are TGTGCCAGCAGTTACAGTAGACAGGGAGACACTGAAGCTTTCTTT. Its protein product is CASSYSRQGDTEAFF.

The rearrangement links TRBV5-1 to TRBJ1-2; perhaps TRBD1 as D (5 bases). Germline values: CDR1 SGHRS, CDR2 YFSETQ. The CDR3 has 17 amino acids. Trimming cost V 0 bases and J 8 bases, with 23 bases left between them. The CDR3 reads CASSLDTIWGVGEGYTF. The CDR3 bases are TGCGCCAGCAGCTTGGATACCATATGGGGGGTGGGAGAAGGCTACACCTTC.

The V and J genes are TRBV5-1 and TRBJ2-5; D may be TRBD1 (5 bases). This CDR3 contains 15 residues. Germline CDR1 and CDR2: SGHRS and YFSETQ. Deletions cut 0 bases from V and 2 bases from J, with 11 bases between. The CDR3 sequence: CASSLGGSSQETQYF. CDR3 sequence (DNA): TGCGCCAGCAGCTTGGGGGGCTCGAGTCAAGAGACCCAGTACTTC.

Regarding this clone: A read error may produce the germline difference seen at one junction end. The chain uses TRBV27 and TRBJ2-7; 9 bases line up with TRBD1. The germline gives CDR1 MNHEY, CDR2 SMNVEV (reference sequence). The CDR3 is 15 residues long. The chain's CDR3 is CAGSSLGQGIYEQYF. For the CDR3, the DNA is TGTGCCGGCAGTTCCCTGGGACAGGGTATATACGAGCAGTACTTC.

This clone has more than one count but fewer than ten. V usage is TRBV6-4 and J usage is TRBJ2-1, with D tentatively TRBD2 (5 bases). Germline V gene data show CDR1 as MRHNA and CDR2 as SNTAGT. The V and J ends lost 0 bases and 9 bases respectively, with 9 bases between them. CDR3 length equals 13 residues. In nucleotides, the CDR3 is TGTGCCAGCAGTGACTCTGAAAGCGGTGAGCAGTTCTTC. Residues: CASSDSESGEQFF.

The rearrangement links TRBV4-1 to TRBJ1-2; possibly TRBD1 for D (5 bases). Germline CDR1 and CDR2: MGHRA and YSYEKL. The V end was cut by 0 bases, the J end by 7 bases, with 15 bases between. There are 15 residues in the CDR3. The CDR3 nucleotides are TGCGCCAGCAGCCAAGAAGTGGGCAGGGTCAGTGGCTACACCTTC. This sequence encodes CASSQEVGRVSGYTF.

The CDR3 DNA sequence: TGTGCCAGCCTCGACATGGCCCCCTACGAGCAGTACTTC. It translates to CASLDMAPYEQYF. This rearrangement joins TRBV6-1 to TRBJ2-7; no definite D call. V was pared by 8 bases and J by 2 bases, with 13 bases between. From germline, CDR1 is MNHNS and CDR2 SASEGT. This CDR3 has 13 amino acids.